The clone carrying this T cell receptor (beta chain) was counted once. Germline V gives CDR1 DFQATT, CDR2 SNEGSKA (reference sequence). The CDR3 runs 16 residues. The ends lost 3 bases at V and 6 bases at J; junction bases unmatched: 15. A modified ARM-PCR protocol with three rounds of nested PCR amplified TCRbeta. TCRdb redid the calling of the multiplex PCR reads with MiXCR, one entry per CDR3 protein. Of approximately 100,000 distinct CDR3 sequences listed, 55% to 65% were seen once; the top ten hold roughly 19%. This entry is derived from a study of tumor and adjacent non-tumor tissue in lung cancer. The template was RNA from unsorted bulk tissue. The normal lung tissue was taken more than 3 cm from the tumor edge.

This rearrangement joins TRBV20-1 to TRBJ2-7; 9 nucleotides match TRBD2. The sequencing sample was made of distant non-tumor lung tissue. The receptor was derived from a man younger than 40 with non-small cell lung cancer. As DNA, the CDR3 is TGCAGTGCTAGTCTAATCGGGACTAGCATTCGGGGCGAGCAGTACTTC. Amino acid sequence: CSASLIGTSIRGEQYF.